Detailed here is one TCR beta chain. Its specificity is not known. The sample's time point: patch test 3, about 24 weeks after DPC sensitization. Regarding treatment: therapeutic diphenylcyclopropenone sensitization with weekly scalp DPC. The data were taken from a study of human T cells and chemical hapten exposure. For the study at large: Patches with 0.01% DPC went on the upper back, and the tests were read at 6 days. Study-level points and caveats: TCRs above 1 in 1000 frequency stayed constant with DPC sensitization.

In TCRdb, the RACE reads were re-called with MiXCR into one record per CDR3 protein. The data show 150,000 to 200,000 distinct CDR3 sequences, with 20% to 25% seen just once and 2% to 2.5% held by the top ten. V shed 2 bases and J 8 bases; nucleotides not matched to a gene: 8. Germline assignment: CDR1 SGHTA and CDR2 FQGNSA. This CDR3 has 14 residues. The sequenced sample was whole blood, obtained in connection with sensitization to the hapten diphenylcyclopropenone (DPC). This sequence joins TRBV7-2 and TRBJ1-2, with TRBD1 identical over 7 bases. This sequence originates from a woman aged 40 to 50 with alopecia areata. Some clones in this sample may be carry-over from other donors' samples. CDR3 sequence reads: CASSLRQGGVGYTF. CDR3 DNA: TGTGCCAGCAGCTTACGACAGGGCGGGGTCGGCTACACCTTC.